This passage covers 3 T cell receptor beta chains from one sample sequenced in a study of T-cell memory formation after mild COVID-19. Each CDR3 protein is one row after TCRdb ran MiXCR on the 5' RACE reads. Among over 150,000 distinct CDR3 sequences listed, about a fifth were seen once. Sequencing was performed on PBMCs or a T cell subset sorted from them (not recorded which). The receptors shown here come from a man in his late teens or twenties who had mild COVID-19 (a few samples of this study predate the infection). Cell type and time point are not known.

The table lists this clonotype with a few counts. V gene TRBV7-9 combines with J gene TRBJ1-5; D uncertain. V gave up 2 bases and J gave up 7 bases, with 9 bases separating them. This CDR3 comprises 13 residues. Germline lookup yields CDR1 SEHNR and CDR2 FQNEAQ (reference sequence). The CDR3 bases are TGTGCCAGCAGCTTATGGGGAGGGCAGCCCCAGCATTTT. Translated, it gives CASSLWGGQPQHF. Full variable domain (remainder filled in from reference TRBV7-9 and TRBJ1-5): DTGVSQNPRHKITKRGQNVTFRCDPISEHNRLYWYRQTLGQGPEFLTYFQNEAQLEKSRLLSDRFSAERPKGSFSTLEIQRTEQGDSAMYLCASSLWGGQPQHFGDGTRLSIL.

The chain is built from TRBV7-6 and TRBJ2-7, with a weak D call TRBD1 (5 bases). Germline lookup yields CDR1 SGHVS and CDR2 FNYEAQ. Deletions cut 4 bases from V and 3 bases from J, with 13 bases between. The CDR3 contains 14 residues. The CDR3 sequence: CASSSTNQGYEQYF. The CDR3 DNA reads TGTGCCAGCAGCTCAACTAATCAGGGCTACGAGCAGTACTTC.

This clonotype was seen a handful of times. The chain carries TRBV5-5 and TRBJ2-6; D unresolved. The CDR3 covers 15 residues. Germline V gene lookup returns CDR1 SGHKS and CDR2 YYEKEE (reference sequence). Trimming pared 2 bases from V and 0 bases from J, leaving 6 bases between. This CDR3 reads CASSFFSSGANVLTF. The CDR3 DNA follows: TGTGCCAGCAGCTTTTTTAGCTCTGGGGCCAACGTCCTGACTTTC.